The 11 T cell receptor beta chains presented below share a single source sample, sequenced in a study of CD4+ T cells in melanoma. The data were produced by immunoSEQ multiplex PCR, yet TCRdb's version contains in-frame clones alone and is incomplete. The sample holds 90,000 to 130,000 clones, about nine tenths seen once. What was sequenced was peripheral blood. These receptors were taken from a human donor with melanoma.

The rearrangement uses TRBV4-1 and TRBJ2-5; 7 bases map to TRBD2. The CDR3 runs to 18 residues. V shed 1 base and J 2 bases; nucleotides not matched to a gene: 13. Germline V CDR1 and CDR2: MGHRA, YSYEKL. For the CDR3, the DNA is TGCGCCAGCAGCCAAGTCTCGTCGCGGGGGAGGAGGCAAGAGACCCAGTACTTC. This codes for CASSQVSSRGRRQETQYF.

The V and J genes are TRBV4-3 and TRBJ2-6; 7 nucleotides line up with TRBD2. Trimming at V came to 3 bases and at J to 0 bases, leaving 14 bases not matched to a gene. Germline V gene data show CDR1 as LGHNA and CDR2 as YSLEER. The CDR3 consists of 20 residues. In DNA, the CDR3 is TGCGCCAGCAGCCAGCGTTGGGAGGGTATCCCTTCCTCTGGGGCCAACGTCCTGACTTTC. Its protein is CASSQRWEGIPSSGANVLTF.

The chain links TRBV7-2 to TRBJ2-3; D not resolved. This CDR3 is 13 amino acids long. The ends were cut back, 1 base at V and 2 bases at J, with 4 bases in the middle. CDR1 SGHTA and CDR2 FQGNSA come from the germline V gene. The CDR3 nucleotides are TGTGCCAGCAGCTTAGATTTCACAGATACGCAGTATTTT. Its protein product is CASSLDFTDTQYF.

The chain's CDR3 is CASSYTTRGEQYF. The CDR3 nucleotides are TGTGCCAGCAGTTACACGACCAGGGGCGAGCAGTACTTC. J is TRBJ2-7 and V is TRBV6-5; possible D gene TRBD1, 6 bases. V dropped 2 bases and J dropped 6 bases, with 11 bases sitting between them. Germline V gene data show CDR1 as MNHEY and CDR2 as SVGAGI. CDR3 length: 13 residues.

Only one count was recorded for this clone. The chain joins TRBV2 to TRBJ2-1; 10 bases fit TRBD1. Germline CDR1 SNHLY, CDR2 FYNNEI. This CDR3 comprises 14 residues. V lost 7 bases, J lost 6 bases, and 6 bases stayed unmatched. The CDR3 spells CASTMTGGSNEQFF. The DNA of the CDR3 is TGTGCCAGCACGATGACAGGGGGCTCCAATGAGCAGTTCTTC.

V gene TRBV7-6 combines with J gene TRBJ2-2; the match to TRBD1 covers 9 bases. The CDR3 covers 19 residues. CDR1 is SGHVS and CDR2 is FNYEAQ in the germline V gene. V was pared by 5 bases and J by 4 bases, with 17 bases of the junction left unmatched. CDR3 residues: CASSPTGGRGDMGTGELFF. The DNA of the CDR3 is TGTGCCAGCAGCCCAACAGGGGGCCGGGGGGATATGGGCACCGGGGAGCTGTTTTTT.

The V and J genes are TRBV6-1 and TRBJ1-2; weak D call: TRBD1 (5 bases). Germline V gene lookup returns CDR1 MNHNS and CDR2 SASEGT. Trimming left V 3 bases short and J 8 bases short, with 16 bases between. CDR3 length: 14 residues. This CDR3 reads CASSDSVWGEGYTF. CDR3 DNA: TGTGCCAGCAGTGATTCCGTGTGGGGGGAGGGCTACACCTTC.

This clone was detected once. This sequence joins TRBV28 and TRBJ2-5; either TRBD1 or TRBD2 may supply D (5 bases each). Looked up from germline, CDR1 is MDHEN and CDR2 is SYDVKM. Trimming took off 2 bases at V and 1 base at J, with 8 bases between the two ends. This CDR3 is 14 amino acids long. The CDR3 nucleotides are TGTGCCAGCAGTTTAGGGGGACCCCAAGAGACCCAGTACTTC. Its protein is CASSLGGPQETQYF.

The chain couples TRBV7-8 to TRBJ2-7; 8 nucleotides agree with TRBD2. The CDR3 consists of 15 residues. Germline CDR1 and CDR2: SGHVS and FQNEAQ. V shed 5 bases and J 0 bases; nucleotides not matched to a gene: 6. The CDR3: CASSPMTSDSYEQYF. CDR3 sequence (DNA): TGTGCCAGCAGCCCCATGACTAGCGACTCCTACGAGCAGTACTTC.

V is TRBV2 and J is TRBJ2-2; the match to TRBD1 covers 7 bases. Germline lookup yields CDR1 SNHLY and CDR2 FYNNEI. The CDR3 extends over 16 amino acids. The junction had 8 bases not matched to a gene; V was cut back by 7 bases and J by 0 bases. CDR3: CASNKQGPSNTGELFF. In DNA, the CDR3 is TGTGCCAGCAACAAACAGGGGCCCTCGAACACCGGGGAGCTGTTTTTT.

The gene calls are TRBV7-3 and TRBJ2-7; 8 positions match TRBD2. This CDR3 region has 14 residues. The V gene's germline CDR1 is SGHTA and CDR2 FQGTGA. V trimming: 2 bases; J trimming: 2 bases; junction bases outside the gene matches: 2. CDR3 sequence (DNA): TGTGCCAGCAGCTTAGCGGGAGGCGCCTACGAGCAGTACTTC. It encodes CASSLAGGAYEQYF.